This is a list of T cell receptor beta chains from one sample in a study of liver allograft versus peripheral blood T cells. TCRdb used MiXCR to reprocess the reads, holding one entry per CDR3 protein. This sample yields about 5,600 distinct CDR3 sequences, of which 13% to 15% are seen a single time; roughly 3.1% belongs to the top ten. The receptors shown here come from a human patient who had a liver transplant. The T cells may partly be graft donor cells. Each CDR3 is given with its conserved first and last residue. A D gene is named only where the DNA matches it firmly. For some rows the clone size is stated as once, few or many, or as a class when expanded; others skip it.

TRBD1,medium-sized,TRBJ1-1,TRBV12-3/TRBV12-4,TGTGCCAGCAGTACTCGGACAGGGGCCTTGAACACTGAAGCTTTCTTT,CASSTRTGALNTEAFF
-,-,TRBJ2-7,TRBV9,TGTGCCAGCAGCCTTCGGACGGCGGGGGAGCAGTACTTC,CASSLRTAGEQYF
-,medium-sized,TRBJ1-5,TRBV6-6,TGTGCCAGCAGCAACTTGTACACGGGCAATCAGCCCCAGCATTTT,CASSNLYTGNQPQHF
-,many,TRBJ2-7,TRBV6-5,TGTGCCAGCATGGGAGCCTACGAGCAGTACTTC,CASMGAYEQYF
TRBD1,-,TRBJ2-7,TRBV12-3/TRBV12-4,TGTGCCAGCAGCTTAACGACAGGGGGCCCCCACGAGCAGTACTTC,CASSLTTGGPHEQYF
-,few,TRBJ1-4,TRBV28,TGTGCCAGCAGTTACCGGCTGTCTGAAAAACTGTTTTTT,CASSYRLSEKLFF
TRBD2,-,TRBJ2-5,TRBV5-6,TGTGCCAGCACCGTAGCGGGGGGGCCGTGGGAGACCCAGTACTTC,CASTVAGGPWETQYF
TRBD1,medium-sized,TRBJ1-1,TRBV6-6,TGTGCCAGCAGTCCCGAACACCCGGGACAGGGCACCACCACTGAAGCTTTCTTT,CASSPEHPGQGTTTEAFF
TRBD2,medium-sized,TRBJ2-1,TRBV7-9,TGTGCCAGCAGCTTAGCGCTAGCGGGCACCTACAATGAGCAGTTCTTC,CASSLALAGTYNEQFF
-,once,TRBJ1-5,TRBV12-3/TRBV12-4,TGTGCCAGCAGTTTAGATGGAGATCAGCCCCAGCATTTT,CASSLDGDQPQHF
-,medium-sized,TRBJ2-7,TRBV6-6,TGTGCCAGCAGTTACTCCGGGGGTAGCTCCTACGAGCAGTACTTC,CASSYSGGSSYEQYF
-,medium-sized,TRBJ1-4,TRBV29-1,TGCAGCGTGAGGCGGGGGACGGACTCCGAAAAACTGTTTTTT,CSVRRGTDSEKLFF
TRBD1,medium-sized,TRBJ1-4,TRBV10-3,TGTGCCATCTGGACGGGGACAGGCGGGGAAAAACTGTTTTTT,CAIWTGTGGEKLFF
-,medium-sized,TRBJ1-6,TRBV6-6,TGTGCCAGCAGTTACGTTAATTCACCCCTCCACTTT,CASSYVNSPLHF
-,medium-sized,TRBJ1-6,TRBV6-6,TGTGCCAGCAGTGAACGGACAGAAATATATAATTCACCCCTCCACTTT,CASSERTEIYNSPLHF
-,-,TRBJ1-5,TRBV19,TGTGCCAGTAGTACCCCCGGAGGTTCCGGCAATCAGCCCCAGCATTTT,CASSTPGGSGNQPQHF
TRBD1,medium-sized,TRBJ2-7,TRBV6-2/TRBV6-3,TGTGCCAGCAGCCAGGGGGCGCGGGAGCAGTACTTC,CASSQGAREQYF
-,few,TRBJ2-3,TRBV28,TGTGCCAGCAAGCAGGGAGGATCAGATACGCAGTATTTT,CASKQGGSDTQYF
-,once,TRBJ1-2,TRBV2,TGTGCCAGCAGTGTGGTCAGGGAGGCTAACTATGGCTACACCTTC,CASSVVREANYGYTF
-,many,TRBJ1-5,TRBV19,TGTGCCAGTAGTATTGGGGTAAGTCAGCCCCAGCATTTT,CASSIGVSQPQHF
-,-,TRBJ1-5,TRBV20-1,TGCCCCCGGGCGGGGGTGAAGAGCAATCAGCCCCAGCATTTT,CPRAGVKSNQPQHF
TRBD2,many,TRBJ2-1,TRBV6-5,TGTGCCAGCAGTTCCCTAGGAGCGGGGCGTTACAATGAGCAGTTCTTC,CASSSLGAGRYNEQFF
TRBD1,medium-sized,TRBJ1-1,TRBV20-1,TGCAGTACCTCACAGGGGGCAAGGGACACTGAAGCTTTCTTT,CSTSQGARDTEAFF
-,many,TRBJ1-2,TRBV5-6,TGTGCCAGCACCTCTCCAGGCAGGGGACACTATGGCTACACCTTC,CASTSPGRGHYGYTF
TRBD1,medium-sized,TRBJ1-6,TRBV18,TGTGCCAGCTCACCCAGGGACAGCATTAATTCACCCCTCCACTTT,CASSPRDSINSPLHF
-,-,TRBJ2-7,TRBV7-2,TGTGCCAGCAGCTTAAGGGGGAAACGGGGCGAGCAGTACTTC,CASSLRGKRGEQYF
-,medium-sized,TRBJ1-2,TRBV27,TGTGCCAGCAGTTTCTCCAGGATCTATGGCTACACCTTC,CASSFSRIYGYTF
TRBD1,-,TRBJ1-2,TRBV20-1,TGCAGTGCCCCTGCCCTACAGGGGGAAGGCTACACCTTC,CSAPALQGEGYTF
-,-,TRBJ1-3,TRBV7-2,TGTGCCAGCAGCTTAGAGAGATCTGGAAACACCATATATTTT,CASSLERSGNTIYF
-,medium-sized,TRBJ1-5,TRBV27,TGTGCCAGCAGTTTATCTCGGGACGTGGGGGGGCATCAGCCCCAGCATTTT,CASSLSRDVGGHQPQHF
TRBD2,medium-sized,TRBJ2-7,TRBV6-2/TRBV6-3,TGTGCCAGCACCTCCGCCCTTTTTAGCGGGAGGGCGAACGAGCAGTACTTC,CASTSALFSGRANEQYF
TRBD1,-,TRBJ1-5,TRBV28,TGTTCCAGCAGTTTAAGTTTGCAGGGGGCCCAGCCCCAGCATTTT,CSSSLSLQGAQPQHF
TRBD2,-,TRBJ2-1,TRBV24-1,TGTGCCACCAGTGAAGCCGGGACTAGCGGGAGATCCTCCTACAATGAGCAGTTCTTC,CATSEAGTSGRSSYNEQFF
-,-,TRBJ1-1,TRBV2,TGTGCCAGCAGTCCCAGCGTGGGGGCGCCTACTGAAGCTTTCTTT,CASSPSVGAPTEAFF
-,-,TRBJ2-1,TRBV10-1,TGCGCCAGCAGTGAGTCGTGGCGTGGGGATGAGCAGTTCTTC,CASSESWRGDEQFF
-,medium-sized,TRBJ1-6,TRBV20-1,TGCAGTGCTAACGAAGGACGGTCGACTAATTCACCCCTCCACTTT,CSANEGRSTNSPLHF
-,few,TRBJ2-1,TRBV7-2,TGTGCCAGCAGCTTAGGACCCAACAATGAGCAGTTCTTC,CASSLGPNNEQFF
TRBD1,medium-sized,TRBJ1-1,TRBV19,TGTGCCAGTAGTATCTCCGGACAGGGGAACACTGAAGCTTTCTTT,CASSISGQGNTEAFF
-,few,TRBJ2-7,TRBV18,TGTGCCAGCTCTCCCCCAAGTAGCTCCTACGAGCAGTACTTC,CASSPPSSSYEQYF